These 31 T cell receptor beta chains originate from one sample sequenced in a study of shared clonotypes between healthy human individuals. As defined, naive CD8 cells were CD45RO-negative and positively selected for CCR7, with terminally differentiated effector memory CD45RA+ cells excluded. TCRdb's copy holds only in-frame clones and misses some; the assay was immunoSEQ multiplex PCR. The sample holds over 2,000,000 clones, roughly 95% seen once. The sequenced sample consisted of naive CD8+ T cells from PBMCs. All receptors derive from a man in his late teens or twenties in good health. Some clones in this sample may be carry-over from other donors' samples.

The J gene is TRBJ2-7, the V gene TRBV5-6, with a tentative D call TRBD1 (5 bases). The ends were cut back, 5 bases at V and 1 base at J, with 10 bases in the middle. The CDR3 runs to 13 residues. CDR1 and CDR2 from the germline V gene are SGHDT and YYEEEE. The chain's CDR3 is CASRPQGSYEQYF. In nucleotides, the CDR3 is TGTGCCAGCAGACCCCAGGGTTCCTACGAGCAGTACTTC.

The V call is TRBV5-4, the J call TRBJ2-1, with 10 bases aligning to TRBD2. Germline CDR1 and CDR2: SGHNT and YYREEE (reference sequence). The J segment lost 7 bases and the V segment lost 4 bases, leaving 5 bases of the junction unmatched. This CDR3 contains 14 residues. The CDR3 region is CASSTGLAFNEQFF. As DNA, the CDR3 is TGTGCCAGCAGCACGGGACTAGCGTTTAATGAGCAGTTCTTC.

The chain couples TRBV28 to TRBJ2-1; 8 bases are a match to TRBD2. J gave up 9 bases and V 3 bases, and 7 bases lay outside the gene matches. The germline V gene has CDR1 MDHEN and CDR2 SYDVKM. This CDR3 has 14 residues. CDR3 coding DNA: TGTGCCAGCAGTTTCCCGCGGGAGGTGACTGAGCAGTTCTTC. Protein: CASSFPREVTEQFF.

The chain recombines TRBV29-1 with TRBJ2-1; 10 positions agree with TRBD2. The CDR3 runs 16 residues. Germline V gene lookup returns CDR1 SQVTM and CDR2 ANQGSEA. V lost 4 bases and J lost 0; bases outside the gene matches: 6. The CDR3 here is CSVVPRLAGSYNEQFF. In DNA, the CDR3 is TGCAGCGTTGTCCCAAGACTAGCGGGCTCCTACAATGAGCAGTTCTTC.

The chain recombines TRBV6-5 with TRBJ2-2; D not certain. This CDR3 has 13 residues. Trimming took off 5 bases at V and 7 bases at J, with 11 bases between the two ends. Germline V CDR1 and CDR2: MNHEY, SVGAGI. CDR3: CASSPPVGGELFF. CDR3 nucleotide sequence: TGTGCCAGCAGTCCTCCCGTAGGCGGGGAGCTGTTTTTT.

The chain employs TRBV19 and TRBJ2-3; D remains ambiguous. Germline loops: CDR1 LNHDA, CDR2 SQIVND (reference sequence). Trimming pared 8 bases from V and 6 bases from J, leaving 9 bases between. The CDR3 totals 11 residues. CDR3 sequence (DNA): TGTGCCAGTCGCTTGTCCGATACGCAGTATTTT. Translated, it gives CASRLSDTQYF.

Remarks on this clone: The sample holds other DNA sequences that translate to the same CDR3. The DNA of the CDR3 is TGTGCCAGCAGCTTAGGAAGGGGAAATCAGCCCCAGCATTTT. Its protein product is CASSLGRGNQPQHF. The chain combines TRBV7-9 with TRBJ1-5; weak D call: TRBD1 (5 bases). Trimming shortened V by 1 base and J by 4 bases, and 8 bases separated the two germline ends. The germline CDR1 and CDR2 sequences are SEHNR and FQNEAQ (reference sequence). This CDR3 spans 14 amino acids.

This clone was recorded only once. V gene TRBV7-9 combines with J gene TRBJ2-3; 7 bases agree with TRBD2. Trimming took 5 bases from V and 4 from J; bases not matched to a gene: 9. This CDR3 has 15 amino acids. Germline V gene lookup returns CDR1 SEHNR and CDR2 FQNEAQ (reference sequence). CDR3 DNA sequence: TGTGCCAGCAGCGGAGCGGGACGGTCCCCAGATACGCAGTATTTT. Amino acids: CASSGAGRSPDTQYF. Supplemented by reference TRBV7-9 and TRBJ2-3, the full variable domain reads DTGVSQNPRHKITKRGQNVTFRCDPISEHNRLYWYRQTLGQGPEFLTYFQNEAQLEKSRLLSDRFSAERPKGSFSTLEIQRTEQGDSAMYLCASSGAGRSPDTQYFGPGTRLTVL.

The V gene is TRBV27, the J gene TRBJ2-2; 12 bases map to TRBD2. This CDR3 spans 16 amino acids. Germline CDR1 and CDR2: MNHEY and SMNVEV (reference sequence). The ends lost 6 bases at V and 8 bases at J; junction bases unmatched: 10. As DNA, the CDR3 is TGTGCCAGCAGGACCGTACTAGCGGGAGGTATAGGGGAGCTGTTTTTT. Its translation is CASRTVLAGGIGELFF.

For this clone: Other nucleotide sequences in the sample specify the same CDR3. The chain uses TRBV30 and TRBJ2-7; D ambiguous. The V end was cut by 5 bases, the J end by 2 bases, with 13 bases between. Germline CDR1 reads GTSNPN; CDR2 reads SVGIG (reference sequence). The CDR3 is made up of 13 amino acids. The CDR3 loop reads CAWSFGQTYEQYF. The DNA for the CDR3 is TGTGCCTGGTCGTTCGGCCAAACCTACGAGCAGTACTTC.

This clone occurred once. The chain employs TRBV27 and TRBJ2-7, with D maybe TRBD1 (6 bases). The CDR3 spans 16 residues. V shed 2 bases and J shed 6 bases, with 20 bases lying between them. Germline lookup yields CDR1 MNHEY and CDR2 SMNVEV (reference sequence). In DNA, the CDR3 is TGTGCCAGCAGTTTAGCCGCCGGGACATCCAAACCCGAGCAGTACTTC. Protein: CASSLAAGTSKPEQYF.

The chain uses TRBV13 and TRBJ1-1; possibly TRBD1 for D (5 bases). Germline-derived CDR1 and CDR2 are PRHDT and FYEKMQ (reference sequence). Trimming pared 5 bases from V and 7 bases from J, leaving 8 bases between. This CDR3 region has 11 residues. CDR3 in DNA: TGTGCCAGCAGCGCGCAGGGTGAAGCTTTCTTT. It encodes CASSAQGEAFF.

This chain's CDR3 is CASSFNPWTAQETQYF. CDR3 nucleotide sequence: TGTGCCAGCAGTTTTAACCCCTGGACAGCCCAAGAGACCCAGTACTTC. The chain joins TRBV25-1 to TRBJ2-5; TRBD1 might be the D (6 bases). CDR1 and CDR2 from the germline V gene are MGHDK and SYGVNS. The CDR3 has 16 amino acids. Deletions cut 5 bases from V and 1 base from J, with 17 bases between.

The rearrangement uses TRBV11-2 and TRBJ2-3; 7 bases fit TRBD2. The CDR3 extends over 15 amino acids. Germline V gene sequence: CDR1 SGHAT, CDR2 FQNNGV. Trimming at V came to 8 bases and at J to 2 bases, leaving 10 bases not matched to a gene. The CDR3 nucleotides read TGTGCCAGCCGAGGGGCTAGCGGATTCACAGATACGCAGTATTTT. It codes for CASRGASGFTDTQYF.

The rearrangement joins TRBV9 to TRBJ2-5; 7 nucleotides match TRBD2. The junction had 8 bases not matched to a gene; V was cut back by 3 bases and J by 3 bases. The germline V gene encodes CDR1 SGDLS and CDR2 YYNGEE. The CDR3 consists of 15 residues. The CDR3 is CASSEVGTIKETQYF. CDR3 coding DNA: TGTGCCAGCAGCGAAGTAGGGACTATCAAAGAGACCCAGTACTTC.

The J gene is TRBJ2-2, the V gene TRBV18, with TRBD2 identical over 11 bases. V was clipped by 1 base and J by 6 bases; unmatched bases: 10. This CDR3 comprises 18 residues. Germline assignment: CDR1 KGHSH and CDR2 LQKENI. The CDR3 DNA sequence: TGTGCCAGCTCACCACTAGCGGGAGGGCCGAGAATAGCCGGGGAGCTGTTTTTT. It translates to CASSPLAGGPRIAGELFF.

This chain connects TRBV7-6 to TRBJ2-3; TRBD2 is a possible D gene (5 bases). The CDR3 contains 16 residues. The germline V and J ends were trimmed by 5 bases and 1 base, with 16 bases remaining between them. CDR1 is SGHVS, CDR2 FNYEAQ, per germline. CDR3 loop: CASSLAVGVGTDTQYF. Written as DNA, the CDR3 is TGTGCCAGCAGCCTGGCGGTGGGAGTGGGCACAGATACGCAGTATTTT.

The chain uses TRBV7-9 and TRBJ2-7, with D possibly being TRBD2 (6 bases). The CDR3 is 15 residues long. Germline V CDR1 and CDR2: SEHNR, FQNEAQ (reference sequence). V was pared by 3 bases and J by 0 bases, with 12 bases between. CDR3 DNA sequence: TGTGCCAGCAGCTTCGAGGGGAGGCCCTCCTACGAGCAGTACTTC. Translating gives CASSFEGRPSYEQYF.

For the CDR3, the DNA is TGTGCCAGCAGCTTAACGCCGGCTAGCGGGATTTTCAATGAGCAGTTCTTC. Its translation: CASSLTPASGIFNEQFF. The V and J genes are TRBV7-3 and TRBJ2-1; TRBD2 aligns across 9 bases. The CDR3 consists of 17 residues. V gave up 0 bases and J gave up 6 bases; unmatched junction bases: 9. Germline V CDR1 and CDR2: SGHTA, FQGTGA.

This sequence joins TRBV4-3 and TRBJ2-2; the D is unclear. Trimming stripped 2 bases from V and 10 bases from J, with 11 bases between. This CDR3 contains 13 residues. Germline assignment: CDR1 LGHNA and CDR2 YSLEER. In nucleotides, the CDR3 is TGCGCCAGCAGCCAAATGGGGTTTGCGGAGCTGTTTTTT. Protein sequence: CASSQMGFAELFF.

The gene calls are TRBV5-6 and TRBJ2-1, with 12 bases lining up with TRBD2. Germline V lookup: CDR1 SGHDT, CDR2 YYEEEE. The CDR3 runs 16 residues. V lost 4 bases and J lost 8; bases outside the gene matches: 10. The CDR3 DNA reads TGTGCCAGCAGCCCCGAGTGGGCTAGCGGGAGGGATGAGCAGTTCTTC. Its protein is CASSPEWASGRDEQFF.

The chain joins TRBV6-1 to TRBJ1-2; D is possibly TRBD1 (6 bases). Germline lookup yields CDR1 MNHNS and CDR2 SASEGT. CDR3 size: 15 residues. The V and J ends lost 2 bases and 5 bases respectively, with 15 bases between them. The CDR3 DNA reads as TGTGCCAGCAGTGAAATTCAGGGGACTGTATATGGCTACACCTTC. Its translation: CASSEIQGTVYGYTF.

The CDR3 nucleotides are TGTGCCAGCAGTCACCCGACAGGGAAAGAGACCCAGTACTTC. It yields the protein CASSHPTGKETQYF. V usage is TRBV6-5 and J usage is TRBJ2-5; 7 bases are shared with TRBD1. CDR3 size: 14 residues. Germline loops: CDR1 MNHEY, CDR2 SVGAGI. After removal of 5 bases from V and 3 bases from J, the junction contained 6 bases not matched to a gene.

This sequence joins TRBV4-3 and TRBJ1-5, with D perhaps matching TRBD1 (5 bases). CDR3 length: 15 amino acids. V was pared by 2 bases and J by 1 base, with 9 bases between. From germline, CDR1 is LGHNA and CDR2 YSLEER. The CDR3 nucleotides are TGCGCCAGCAGCCAAACAGGAGACAGCAATCAGCCCCAGCATTTT. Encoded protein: CASSQTGDSNQPQHF.

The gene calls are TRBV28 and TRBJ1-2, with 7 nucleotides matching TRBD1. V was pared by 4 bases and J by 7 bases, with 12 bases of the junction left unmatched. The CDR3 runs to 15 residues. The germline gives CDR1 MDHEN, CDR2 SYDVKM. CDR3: CASSSTKEGARGYTF. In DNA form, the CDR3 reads TGTGCCAGCAGTTCCACCAAAGAGGGGGCCCGTGGCTACACCTTC.

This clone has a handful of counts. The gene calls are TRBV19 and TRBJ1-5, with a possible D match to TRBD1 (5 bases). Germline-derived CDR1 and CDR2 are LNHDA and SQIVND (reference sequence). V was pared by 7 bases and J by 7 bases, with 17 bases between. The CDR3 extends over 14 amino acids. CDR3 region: CASTFVGDGQPQHF. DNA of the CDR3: TGTGCCAGTACTTTTGTGGGGGACGGGCAGCCCCAGCATTTT.

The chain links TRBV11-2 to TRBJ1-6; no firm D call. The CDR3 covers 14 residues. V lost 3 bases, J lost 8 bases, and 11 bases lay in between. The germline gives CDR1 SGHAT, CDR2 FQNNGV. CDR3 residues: CASSLNLVDSPLHF. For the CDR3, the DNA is TGTGCCAGCAGCTTGAACCTAGTAGATTCACCCCTCCACTTT.

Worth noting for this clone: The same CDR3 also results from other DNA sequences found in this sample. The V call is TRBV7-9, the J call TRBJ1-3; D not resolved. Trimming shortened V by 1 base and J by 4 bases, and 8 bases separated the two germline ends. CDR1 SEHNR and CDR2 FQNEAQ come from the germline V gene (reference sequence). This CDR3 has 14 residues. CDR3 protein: CASSLGVGGNTIYF. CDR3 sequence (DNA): TGTGCCAGCAGCTTAGGCGTTGGGGGAAACACCATATATTTT.

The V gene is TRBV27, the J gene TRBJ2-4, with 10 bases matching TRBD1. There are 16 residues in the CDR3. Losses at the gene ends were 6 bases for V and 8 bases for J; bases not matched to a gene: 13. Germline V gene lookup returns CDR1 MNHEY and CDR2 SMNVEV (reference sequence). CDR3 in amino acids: CASRSHLDRGLYIQYF. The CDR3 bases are TGTGCCAGCAGGTCCCACTTAGACAGGGGGCTGTACATTCAGTACTTC.

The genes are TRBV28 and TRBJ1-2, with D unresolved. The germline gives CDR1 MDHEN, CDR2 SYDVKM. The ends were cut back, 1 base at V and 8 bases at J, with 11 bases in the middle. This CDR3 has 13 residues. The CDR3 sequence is CASSLLYSIGYTF. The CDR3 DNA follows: TGTGCCAGCAGTTTATTGTACAGCATAGGCTACACCTTC.

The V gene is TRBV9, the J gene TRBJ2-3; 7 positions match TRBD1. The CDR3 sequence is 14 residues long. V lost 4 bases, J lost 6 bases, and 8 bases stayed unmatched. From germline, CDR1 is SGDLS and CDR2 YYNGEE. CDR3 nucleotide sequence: TGTGCCAGCAGCCCGGCGACAGGGCCCGATACGCAGTATTTT. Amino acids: CASSPATGPDTQYF.